The present TCR beta chain was sequenced within a study of response to subunit inactivated influenza vaccine. Study-level findings and limits: The authors put forward the suggestion that each seasonal influenza vaccination may bring in only a limited number of new T cells.

Via MiXCR, TCRdb re-called the RT-PCR reads, giving one row per CDR3 protein. The sample has roughly 500,000 distinct CDR3 sequences, 25% seen once. This clonotype occurred many times. The antigen is unknown. This CDR3 spans 16 amino acids. Germline V CDR1 and CDR2: DFQATT, SNEGSKA (reference sequence). Trimming at V came to 1 base and at J to 1 base, leaving 8 bases not matched to a gene. The chain carries TRBV20-1 and TRBJ1-2, with TRBD1 identical over 8 bases. This receptor was taken from a man aged 45 to 65 who received an inactivated influenza vaccine. Sample: CD4+ T cells sorted from PBMCs, taken 5 days after vaccination. The CDR3 here is CSARALAGGGNYGYTF. CDR3 bases: TGCAGTGCTAGAGCCCTGGCAGGGGGCGGTAACTATGGCTACACCTTC.